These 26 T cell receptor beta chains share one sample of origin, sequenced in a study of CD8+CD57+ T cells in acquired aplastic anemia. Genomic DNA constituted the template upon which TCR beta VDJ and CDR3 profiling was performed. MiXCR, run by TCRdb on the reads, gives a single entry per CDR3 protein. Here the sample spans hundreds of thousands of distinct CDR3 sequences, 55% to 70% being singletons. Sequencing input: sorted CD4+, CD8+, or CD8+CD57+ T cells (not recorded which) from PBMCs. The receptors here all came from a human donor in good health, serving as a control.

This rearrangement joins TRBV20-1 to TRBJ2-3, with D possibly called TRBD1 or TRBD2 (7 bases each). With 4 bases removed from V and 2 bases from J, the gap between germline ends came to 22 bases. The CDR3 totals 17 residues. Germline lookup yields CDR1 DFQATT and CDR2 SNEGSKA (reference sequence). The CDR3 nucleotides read TGCAGTGCTACAAGCGGGACAGCCTATGCCCACACAGATACGCAGTATTTT. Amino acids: CSATSGTAYAHTDTQYF.

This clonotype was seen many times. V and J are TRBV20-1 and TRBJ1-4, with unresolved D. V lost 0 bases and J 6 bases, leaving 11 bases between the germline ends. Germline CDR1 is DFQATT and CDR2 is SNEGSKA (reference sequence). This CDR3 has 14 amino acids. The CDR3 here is CSARDFTDHEKLFF. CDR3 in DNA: TGCAGTGCTAGAGATTTTACGGACCATGAAAAACTGTTTTTT.

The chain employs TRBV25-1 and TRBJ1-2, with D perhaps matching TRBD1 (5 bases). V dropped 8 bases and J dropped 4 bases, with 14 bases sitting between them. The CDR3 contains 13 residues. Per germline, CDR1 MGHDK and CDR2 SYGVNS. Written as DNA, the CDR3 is TGTGCCAGCTTCTCCCAGGACATCTATGGCTACACCTTC. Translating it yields CASFSQDIYGYTF.

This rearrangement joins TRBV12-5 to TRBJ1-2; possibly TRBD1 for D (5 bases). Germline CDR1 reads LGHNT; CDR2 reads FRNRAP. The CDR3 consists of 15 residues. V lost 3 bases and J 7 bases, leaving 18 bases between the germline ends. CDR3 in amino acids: CASGLAASGVGGYTF. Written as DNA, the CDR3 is TGTGCTAGTGGTTTAGCCGCCTCGGGGGTAGGTGGCTACACCTTC.

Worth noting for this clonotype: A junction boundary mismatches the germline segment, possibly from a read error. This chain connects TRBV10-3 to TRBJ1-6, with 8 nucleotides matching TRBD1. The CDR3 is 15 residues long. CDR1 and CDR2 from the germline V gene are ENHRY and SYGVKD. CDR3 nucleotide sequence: TGTGTCATCAGTGCTACAGGGGGACATAATTCACCCCTCCACTTT. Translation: CVISATGGHNSPLHF.

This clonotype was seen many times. The CDR3 DNA is TGCGCCAGCAGCCATAGGGACCAGATGAACACTGAAGCTTTCTTT. Amino acid sequence: CASSHRDQMNTEAFF. The genes are TRBV5-1 and TRBJ1-1; a possible D gene is TRBD1 (5 bases). CDR1 is SGHRS and CDR2 is YFSETQ in the germline V gene. The V end was cut by 4 bases, the J end by 0 bases, with 13 bases between. The CDR3 runs 15 residues. The complete variable domain, with remaining parts taken from reference TRBV5-1 and TRBJ1-1, reads KAGVTQTPRYLIKTRGQQVTLSCSPISGHRSVSWYQQTPGQGLQFLFEYFSETQRNKGNFPGRFSGRQFSNSRSEMNVSTLELGDSALYLCASSHRDQMNTEAFFGQGTRLTVV.

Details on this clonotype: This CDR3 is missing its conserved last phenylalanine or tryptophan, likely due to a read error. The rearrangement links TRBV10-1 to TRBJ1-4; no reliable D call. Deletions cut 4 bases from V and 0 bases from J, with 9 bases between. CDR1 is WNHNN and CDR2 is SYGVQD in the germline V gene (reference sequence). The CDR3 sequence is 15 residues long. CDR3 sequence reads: CASSVAPATNEKLFL. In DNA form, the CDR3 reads TGCGCCAGCAGTGTAGCTCCTGCAACTAATGAAAAACTGTTTCTT.

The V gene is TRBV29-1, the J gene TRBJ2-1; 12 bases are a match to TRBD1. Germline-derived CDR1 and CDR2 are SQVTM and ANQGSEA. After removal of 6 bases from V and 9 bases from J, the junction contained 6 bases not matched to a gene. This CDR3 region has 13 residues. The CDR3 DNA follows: TGCAGCGTCACCGGGACAGGGGGCAGTGAGCAGTTCTTC. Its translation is CSVTGTGGSEQFF.

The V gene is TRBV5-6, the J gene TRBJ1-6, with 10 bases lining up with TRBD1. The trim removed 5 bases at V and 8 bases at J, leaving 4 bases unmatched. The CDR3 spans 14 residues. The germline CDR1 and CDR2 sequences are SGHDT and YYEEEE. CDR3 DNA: TGTGCCAGCAGACGGACAGGGGGGGATTCACCCCTCCACTTT. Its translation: CASRRTGGDSPLHF.

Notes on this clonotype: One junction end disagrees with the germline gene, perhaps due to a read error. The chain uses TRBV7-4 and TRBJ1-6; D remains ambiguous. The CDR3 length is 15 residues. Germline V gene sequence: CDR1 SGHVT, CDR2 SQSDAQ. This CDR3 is CASTDGVRYTSPLHF. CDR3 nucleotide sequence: TGTGCCAGCACGGATGGGGTTCGCTATACTTCACCCCTCCACTTT.

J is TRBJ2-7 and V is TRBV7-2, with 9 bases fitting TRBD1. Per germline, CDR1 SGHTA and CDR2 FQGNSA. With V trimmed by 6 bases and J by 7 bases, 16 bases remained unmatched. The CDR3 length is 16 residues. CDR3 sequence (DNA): TGTGCCAGCAGTTCATTAGGGGGACAGGGTTTAAGGGAGCAGTACTTC. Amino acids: CASSSLGGQGLREQYF.

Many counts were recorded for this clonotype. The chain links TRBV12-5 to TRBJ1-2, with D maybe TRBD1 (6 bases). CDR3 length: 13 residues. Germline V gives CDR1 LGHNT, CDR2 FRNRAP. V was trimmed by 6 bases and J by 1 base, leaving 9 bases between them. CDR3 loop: CASGPDSNYGYTF. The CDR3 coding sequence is TGTGCTAGTGGCCCGGACAGTAACTATGGCTACACCTTC.

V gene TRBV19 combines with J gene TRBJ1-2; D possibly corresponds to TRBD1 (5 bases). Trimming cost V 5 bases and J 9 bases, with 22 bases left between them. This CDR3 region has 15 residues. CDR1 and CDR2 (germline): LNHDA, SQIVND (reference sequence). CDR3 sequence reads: CASSRSGGEALSYTF. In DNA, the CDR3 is TGTGCCAGTAGTCGGAGCGGGGGAGAGGCCTTGAGCTACACCTTC.

The CDR3 loop reads CASTPGLAGGAYSIYF. In nucleotides, the CDR3 is TGTGCCAGTACTCCGGGACTAGCGGGGGGAGCTTACTCCATATATTTT. The genes are TRBV19 and TRBJ1-3, with a tentative D call TRBD1 (5 bases). This CDR3 region has 16 residues. Deletions cut 7 bases from V and 11 bases from J, with 27 bases between. Germline CDR1 and CDR2: LNHDA and SQIVND (reference sequence).

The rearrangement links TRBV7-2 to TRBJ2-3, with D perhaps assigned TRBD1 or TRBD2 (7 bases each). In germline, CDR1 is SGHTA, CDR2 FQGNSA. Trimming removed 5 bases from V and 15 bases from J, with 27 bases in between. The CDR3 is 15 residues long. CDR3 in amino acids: CASSPDRDYGDTLYF. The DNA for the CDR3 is TGTGCCAGCAGCCCTGACAGGGACTATGGCGACACCCTCTATTTT.

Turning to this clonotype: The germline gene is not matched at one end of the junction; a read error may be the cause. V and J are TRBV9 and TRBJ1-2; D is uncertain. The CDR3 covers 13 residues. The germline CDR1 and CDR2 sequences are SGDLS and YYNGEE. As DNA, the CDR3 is TGTGCCAGCAGTGGCGAGGATATATATGACTACACCTTC. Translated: CASSGEDIYDYTF.

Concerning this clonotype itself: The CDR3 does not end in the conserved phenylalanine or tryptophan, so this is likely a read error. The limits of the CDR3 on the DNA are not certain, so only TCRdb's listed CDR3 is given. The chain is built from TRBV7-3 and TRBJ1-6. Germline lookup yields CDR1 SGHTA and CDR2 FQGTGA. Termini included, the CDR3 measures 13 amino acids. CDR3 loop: CASSRGTSTDTQY.

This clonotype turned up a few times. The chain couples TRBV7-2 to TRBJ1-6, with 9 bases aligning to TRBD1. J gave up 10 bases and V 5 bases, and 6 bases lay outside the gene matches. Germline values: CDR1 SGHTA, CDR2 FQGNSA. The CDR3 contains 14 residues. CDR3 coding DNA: TGTGCCAGCAGCACGGGACAGGGTATGTCACCCCTCCACTTT. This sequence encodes CASSTGQGMSPLHF.

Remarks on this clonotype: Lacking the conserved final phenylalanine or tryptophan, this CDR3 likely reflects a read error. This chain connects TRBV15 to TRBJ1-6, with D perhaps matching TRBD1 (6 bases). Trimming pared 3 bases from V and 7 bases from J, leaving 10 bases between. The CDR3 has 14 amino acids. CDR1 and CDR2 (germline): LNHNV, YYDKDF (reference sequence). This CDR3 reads CATSRRGGNSPLHL. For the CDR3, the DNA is TGTGCCACCAGCAGGAGGGGGGGCAATTCACCCCTCCACCTT.

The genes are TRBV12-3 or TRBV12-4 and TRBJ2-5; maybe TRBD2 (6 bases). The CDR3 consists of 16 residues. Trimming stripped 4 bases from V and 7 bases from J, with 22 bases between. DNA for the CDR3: TGTGCCAGCAGTTCTACAGGCGCTCGGGGGTCGGGGACCCAGTACTTC. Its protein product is CASSSTGARGSGTQYF.

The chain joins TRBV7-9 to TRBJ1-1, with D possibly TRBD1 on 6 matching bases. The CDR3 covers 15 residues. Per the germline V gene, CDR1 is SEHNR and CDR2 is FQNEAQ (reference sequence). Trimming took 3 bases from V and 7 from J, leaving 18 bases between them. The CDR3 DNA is TGTGCCAGCAGCTTGGACGCAGGGGAGATTAATGAAGCTTTCTTT. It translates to CASSLDAGEINEAFF. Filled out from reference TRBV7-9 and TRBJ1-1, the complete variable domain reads DTGVSQNPRHKITKRGQNVTFRCDPISEHNRLYWYRQTLGQGPEFLTYFQNEAQLEKSRLLSDRFSAERPKGSFSTLEIQRTEQGDSAMYLCASSLDAGEINEAFFGQGTRLTVV.

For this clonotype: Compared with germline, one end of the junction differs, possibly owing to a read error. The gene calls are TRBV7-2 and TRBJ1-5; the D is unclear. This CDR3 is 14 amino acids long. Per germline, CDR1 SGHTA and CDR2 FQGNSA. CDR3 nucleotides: TGTGCCAGCAGCTCCCAGGATCGGGAGACCCAGTACTTCTTT. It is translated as CASSSQDRETQYFF.

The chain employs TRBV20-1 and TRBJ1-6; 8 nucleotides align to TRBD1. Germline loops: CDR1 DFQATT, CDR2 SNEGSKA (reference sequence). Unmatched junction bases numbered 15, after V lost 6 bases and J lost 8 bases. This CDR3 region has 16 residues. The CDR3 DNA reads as TGCAGTGCCCTCGGGGCGGCAGGGGGCCCCGATTCACCCCTCCACTTT. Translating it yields CSALGAAGGPDSPLHF.

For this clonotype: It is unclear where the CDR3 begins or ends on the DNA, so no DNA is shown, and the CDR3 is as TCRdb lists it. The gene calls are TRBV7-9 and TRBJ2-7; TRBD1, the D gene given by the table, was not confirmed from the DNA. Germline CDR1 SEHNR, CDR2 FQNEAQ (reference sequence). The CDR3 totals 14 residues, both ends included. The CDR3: CATGVRETQYFGPF.

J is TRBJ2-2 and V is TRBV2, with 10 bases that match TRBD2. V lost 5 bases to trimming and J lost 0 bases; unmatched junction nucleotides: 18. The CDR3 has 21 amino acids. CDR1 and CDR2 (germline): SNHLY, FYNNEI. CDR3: CASSPDRAGTSAFANTGELFF. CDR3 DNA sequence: TGTGCCAGCAGTCCAGACAGGGCCGGGACTAGCGCGTTCGCGAACACCGGGGAGCTGTTTTTT. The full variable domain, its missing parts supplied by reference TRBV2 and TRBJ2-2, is EPEVTQTPSHQVTQMGQEVILRCVPISNHLYFYWYRQILGQKVEFLVSFYNNEISEKSEIFDDQFSVERPDGSNFTLKIRSTKLEDSAMYFCASSPDRAGTSAFANTGELFFGEGSRLTVL.

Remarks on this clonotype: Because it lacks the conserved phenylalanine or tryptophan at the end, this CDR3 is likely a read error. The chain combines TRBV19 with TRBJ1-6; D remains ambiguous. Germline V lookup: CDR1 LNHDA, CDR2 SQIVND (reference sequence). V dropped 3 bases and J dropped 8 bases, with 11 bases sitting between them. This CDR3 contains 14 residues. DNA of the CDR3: TGTGCCAGTAGTATTTATGCCCATGATTCACCCCTCCACTGT. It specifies CASSIYAHDSPLHC.